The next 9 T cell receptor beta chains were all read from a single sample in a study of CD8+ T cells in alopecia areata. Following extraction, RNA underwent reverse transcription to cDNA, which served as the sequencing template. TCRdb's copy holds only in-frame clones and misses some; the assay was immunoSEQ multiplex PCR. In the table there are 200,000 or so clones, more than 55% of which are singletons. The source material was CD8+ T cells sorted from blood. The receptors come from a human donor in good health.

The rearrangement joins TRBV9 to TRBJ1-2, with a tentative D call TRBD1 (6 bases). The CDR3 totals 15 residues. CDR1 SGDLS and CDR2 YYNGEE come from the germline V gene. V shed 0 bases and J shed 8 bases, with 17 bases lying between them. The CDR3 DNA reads TGTGCCAGCAGCGTAGGGACAGAGATCTTAGAGGGCTACACCTTC. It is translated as CASSVGTEILEGYTF.

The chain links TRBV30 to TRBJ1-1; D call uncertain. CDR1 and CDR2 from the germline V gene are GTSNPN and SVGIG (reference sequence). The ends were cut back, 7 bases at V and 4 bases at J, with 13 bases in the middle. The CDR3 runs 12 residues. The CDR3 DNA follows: TGTGCCTATCCTATATCTGCCACTGAAGCTTTCTTT. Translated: CAYPISATEAFF.

The chain's CDR3 is CASSIDRGNSPLHF. For the CDR3, the DNA is TGTGCCAGCAGCATCGACAGGGGTAATTCACCCCTCCACTTT. The V and J genes are TRBV13 and TRBJ1-6, with 8 bases aligning to TRBD1. V was clipped by 5 bases and J by 6 bases; unmatched bases: 3. Germline V lookup: CDR1 PRHDT, CDR2 FYEKMQ (reference sequence). The CDR3 spans 14 residues.

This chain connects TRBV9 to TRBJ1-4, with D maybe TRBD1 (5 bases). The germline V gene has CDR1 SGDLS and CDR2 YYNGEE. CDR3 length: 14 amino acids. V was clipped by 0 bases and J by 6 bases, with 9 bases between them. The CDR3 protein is CASSVAGRDEKLFF. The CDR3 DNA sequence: TGTGCCAGCAGCGTAGCAGGGAGGGATGAAAAACTGTTTTTT.

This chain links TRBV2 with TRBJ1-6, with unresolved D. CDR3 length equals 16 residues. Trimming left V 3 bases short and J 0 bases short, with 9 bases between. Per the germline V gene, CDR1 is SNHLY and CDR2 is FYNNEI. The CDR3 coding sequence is TGTGCCAGCAGTGATCTAGGAAGCTCCTATAATTCACCCCTCCACTTT. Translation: CASSDLGSSYNSPLHF. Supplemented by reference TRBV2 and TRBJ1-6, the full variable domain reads EPEVTQTPSHQVTQMGQEVILRCVPISNHLYFYWYRQILGQKVEFLVSFYNNEISEKSEIFDDQFSVERPDGSNFTLKIRSTKLEDSAMYFCASSDLGSSYNSPLHFGNGTRLTVT.

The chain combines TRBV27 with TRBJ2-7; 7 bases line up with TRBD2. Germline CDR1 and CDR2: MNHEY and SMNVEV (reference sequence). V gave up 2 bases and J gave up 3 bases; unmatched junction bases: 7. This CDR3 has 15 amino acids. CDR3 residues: CASSLGASGIYEQYF. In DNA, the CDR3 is TGTGCCAGCAGTTTAGGGGCTAGCGGTATCTACGAGCAGTACTTC.

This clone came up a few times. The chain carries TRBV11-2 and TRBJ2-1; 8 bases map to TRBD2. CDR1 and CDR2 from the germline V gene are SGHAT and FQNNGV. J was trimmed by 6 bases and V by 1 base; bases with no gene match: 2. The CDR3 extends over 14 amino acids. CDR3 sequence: CASSLAGGSNEQFF. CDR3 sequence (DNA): TGTGCCAGCAGCTTAGCGGGGGGGAGCAATGAGCAGTTCTTC.

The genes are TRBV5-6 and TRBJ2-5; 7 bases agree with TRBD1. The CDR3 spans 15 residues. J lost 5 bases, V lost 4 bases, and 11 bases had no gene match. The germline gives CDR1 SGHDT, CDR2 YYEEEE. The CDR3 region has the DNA TGTGCCAGCAGCGGTGGACAGGACCACCGGGAGACCCAGTACTTC. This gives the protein CASSGGQDHRETQYF.

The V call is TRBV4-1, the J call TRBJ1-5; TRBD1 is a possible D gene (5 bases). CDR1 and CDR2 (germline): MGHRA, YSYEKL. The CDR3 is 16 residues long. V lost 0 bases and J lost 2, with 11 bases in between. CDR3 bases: TGCGCCAGCAGCCAAGAACCCATAGGGGGCAATCAGCCCCAGCATTTT. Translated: CASSQEPIGGNQPQHF.